Each of the 20 T cell receptor beta chains below was sequenced from the same sample in a study of shared clonotypes between healthy human individuals. The repertoire was sequenced with immunoSEQ multiplex PCR; TCRdb's copy has only in-frame clones and lacks some. The sample holds approximately 980,000 clones, roughly 72% seen once. Sequenced material: memory CD4+ T cells sorted from blood. Indicated subset: CD45RA-negative fraction. Receptor source: a man aged 18 to 35 in good health.

Concerning this clone itself: Different DNA sequences within this sample yield the same CDR3. CDR3 coding DNA: TGCGCCAGCAGCTTGGAGGGGGGACGGAATGAAAAACTGTTTTTT. Protein sequence: CASSLEGGRNEKLFF. The chain uses TRBV5-1 and TRBJ1-4, with D possibly being TRBD1 (6 bases). There are 15 residues in the CDR3. Trimming took 0 bases from V and 5 from J, leaving 11 bases between them. Germline V gives CDR1 SGHRS, CDR2 YFSETQ.

This clone was observed a few times. This sample also contains other DNA sequences that code for the same CDR3. The V gene is TRBV5-1, the J gene TRBJ2-5; TRBD2 might be the D (5 bases). The germline V and J ends were trimmed by 0 bases and 5 bases, with 8 bases remaining between them. The CDR3 has 13 residues. In germline, CDR1 is SGHRS, CDR2 YFSETQ. CDR3 sequence (DNA): TGCGCCAGCAGCTTGGGACTACGGGAGACCCAGTACTTC. Translating gives CASSLGLRETQYF.

V gene TRBV10-2 combines with J gene TRBJ2-7, with 8 bases matching TRBD1. V shed 7 bases and J 2 bases; nucleotides not matched to a gene: 4. Germline V gene lookup returns CDR1 WSHSY and CDR2 SAAADI. CDR3 length equals 13 residues. The CDR3 nucleotides read TGCGCCAGCAATACGGGACAGGCCTACGAGCAGTACTTC. Amino acids: CASNTGQAYEQYF.

The rearrangement uses TRBV5-1 and TRBJ1-1; D is unresolved. Trimming stripped 0 bases from V and 0 bases from J, with 6 bases between. CDR1 and CDR2 from the germline V gene are SGHRS and YFSETQ. The CDR3 is made up of 14 amino acids. The CDR3 coding sequence is TGCGCCAGCAGCTTGGAGTGGGTGAACACTGAAGCTTTCTTT. Translation: CASSLEWVNTEAFF.

The chain employs TRBV2 and TRBJ1-2; no clear D gene. V was shortened by 4 bases and J by 4 bases, with 13 bases between the two germline ends. The CDR3 loop spans 14 amino acids. The germline V gene encodes CDR1 SNHLY and CDR2 FYNNEI. CDR3 nucleotides: TGTGCCAGCAGTGCGGAAGGAGCTACCTATGGCTACACCTTC. Protein sequence: CASSAEGATYGYTF.

The chain has TRBV7-2 and TRBJ1-2; 9 bases map to TRBD1. CDR1 SGHTA and CDR2 FQGNSA come from the germline V gene. The CDR3 contains 15 residues. V lost 1 base and J lost 4; bases outside the gene matches: 4. Written as DNA, the CDR3 is TGTGCCAGCAGCTTAGTACAGGGGGCTTCCTATGGCTACACCTTC. The encoded protein is CASSLVQGASYGYTF.

The V gene is TRBV11-3, the J gene TRBJ2-2; TRBD1 agrees at 7 bases. Germline V gives CDR1 SGHNT, CDR2 YENEEA. The CDR3 loop spans 15 amino acids. V lost 6 bases and J lost 0; bases outside the gene matches: 4. The chain's CDR3 is CASRDRSSNTGELFF. CDR3 bases: TGTGCCAGCAGGGACAGGAGCTCGAACACCGGGGAGCTGTTTTTT.

The V gene is TRBV5-1, the J gene TRBJ1-1, with D perhaps TRBD1 (5 bases). The CDR3 extends over 16 amino acids. Deletions cut 4 bases from V and 0 bases from J, with 16 bases between. The germline CDR1 and CDR2 sequences are SGHRS and YFSETQ. CDR3 nucleotides: TGCGCCAGCAGCCCCGGGACGGCTTTTTTGAACACTGAAGCTTTCTTT. This encodes CASSPGTAFLNTEAFF.

The chain recombines TRBV30 with TRBJ2-3, with unresolved D. Per germline, CDR1 GTSNPN and CDR2 SVGIG (reference sequence). Trimming removed 2 bases at V and 0 bases at J, with 3 bases between. The CDR3 is 12 amino acids. The CDR3 reads CAWSKSTDTQYF. The DNA of the CDR3 is TGTGCCTGGAGTAAAAGCACAGATACGCAGTATTTT.

CDR3 coding DNA: TGCAGCGCGGGGCCCGGGACTAGCGGGATTACCCATGAGCAGTTCTTC. Translation gives CSAGPGTSGITHEQFF. The chain recombines TRBV29-1 with TRBJ2-1; 13 bases agree with TRBD2. Germline lookup yields CDR1 SQVTM and CDR2 ANQGSEA. V gave up 7 bases and J gave up 8 bases; unmatched junction bases: 14. This CDR3 contains 16 residues.

This clone was seen more than once but under ten times. This CDR3 is CATSRVASSTDTQYF. The CDR3 DNA is TGTGCCACCAGCAGAGTGGCTAGCAGCACAGATACGCAGTATTTT. The rearrangement links TRBV15 to TRBJ2-3; D is possibly TRBD2 (5 bases). The CDR3 consists of 15 residues. Per germline, CDR1 LNHNV and CDR2 YYDKDF (reference sequence). Trimming cost V 1 base and J 0 bases, with 8 bases left between them.

This sequence joins TRBV20-1 and TRBJ2-3; 7 bases map to TRBD2. V shed 1 base and J 14 bases; nucleotides not matched to a gene: 6. From germline, CDR1 is DFQATT and CDR2 SNEGSKA (reference sequence). This CDR3 region has 11 residues. DNA of the CDR3: TGCAGTGCTAGAGCCGGGACTAAGGGGTATTTT. It codes for CSARAGTKGYF.

The chain combines TRBV27 with TRBJ1-6, with 8 positions matching TRBD1. CDR1 is MNHEY and CDR2 is SMNVEV in the germline V gene (reference sequence). After removal of 4 bases from V and 7 bases from J, the junction contained 6 bases not matched to a gene. CDR3 length: 15 amino acids. CDR3 protein: CASSYLGQGNSPLHF. Here the CDR3 DNA reads TGTGCCAGCAGTTATTTAGGACAGGGCAATTCACCCCTCCACTTT.

V is TRBV13 and J is TRBJ2-7; 12 bases match TRBD1. CDR1 and CDR2 from the germline V gene are PRHDT and FYEKMQ (reference sequence). J gave up 4 bases and V 6 bases, and 10 bases lay outside the gene matches. The CDR3 sequence is 16 residues long. This CDR3 is CASSPPPGQGAYEQYF. CDR3 DNA: TGTGCCAGCAGTCCTCCCCCGGGACAGGGGGCGTACGAGCAGTACTTC. Complete variable domain (other parts from reference TRBV13 and TRBJ2-7): AAGVIQSPRHLIKEKRETATLKCYPIPRHDTVYWYQQGPGQDPQFLISFYEKMQSDKGSIPDRFSAQQFSDYHSELNMSSLELGDSALYFCASSPPPGQGAYEQYFGPGTRLTVT.

The chain combines TRBV2 with TRBJ2-5, with D maybe TRBD2 (5 bases). The CDR3 loop spans 11 amino acids. V shed 3 bases and J shed 9 bases, with 8 bases lying between them. Germline V gene data show CDR1 as SNHLY and CDR2 as FYNNEI. The CDR3 nucleotides read TGTGCCAGCAGTGATACGCGGGCCCAGTACTTC. As protein: CASSDTRAQYF.

The CDR3 spells CASSEYKVDTQYF. The CDR3 nucleotides read TGTGCCAGCAGTGAATATAAGGTGGATACGCAGTATTTT. This rearrangement joins TRBV25-1 to TRBJ2-3, with D unresolved. CDR3 size: 13 residues. Looked up from germline, CDR1 is MGHDK and CDR2 is SYGVNS. Trimming stripped 0 bases from V and 6 bases from J, with 7 bases between.

V gene TRBV12-5 combines with J gene TRBJ1-1; D call uncertain. Germline CDR1 reads LGHNT; CDR2 reads FRNRAP. The CDR3 spans 13 residues. Trimming removed 2 bases from V and 0 bases from J, with 4 bases in between. DNA of the CDR3: TGTGCTAGTGGTTTGTACATGAACACTGAAGCTTTCTTT. This encodes CASGLYMNTEAFF.

V usage is TRBV5-4 and J usage is TRBJ2-3; a possible D gene is TRBD2 (6 bases). CDR3 length equals 13 residues. Per the germline V gene, CDR1 is SGHNT and CDR2 is YYREEE (reference sequence). The germline V and J ends were trimmed by 4 bases and 5 bases, with 11 bases remaining between them. CDR3 DNA sequence: TGTGCCAGCAGCAGAGCGGGCATAGATACGCAGTATTTT. Translated, it gives CASSRAGIDTQYF.

The genes are TRBV12-5 and TRBJ2-7; possible D gene TRBD1, 6 bases. Trimming shortened V by 3 bases and J by 0 bases, and 9 bases separated the two germline ends. The CDR3 consists of 14 residues. The germline V gene encodes CDR1 LGHNT and CDR2 FRNRAP. CDR3 residues: CASGFRTASYEQYF. In DNA, the CDR3 is TGTGCTAGTGGTTTTAGGACAGCCTCCTACGAGCAGTACTTC.

This clone was recorded only once. The rearrangement links TRBV5-1 to TRBJ2-1, with 12 bases identical to TRBD2. The CDR3 totals 18 residues. The V and J ends lost 4 bases and 4 bases, in that order; junction bases with no gene match: 12. Germline values: CDR1 SGHRS, CDR2 YFSETQ. CDR3 nucleotide sequence: TGCGCCAGCAGCCCCGGACTAGCGGGGCTGATAAAGTACAATGAGCAGTTCTTC. Translating gives CASSPGLAGLIKYNEQFF.